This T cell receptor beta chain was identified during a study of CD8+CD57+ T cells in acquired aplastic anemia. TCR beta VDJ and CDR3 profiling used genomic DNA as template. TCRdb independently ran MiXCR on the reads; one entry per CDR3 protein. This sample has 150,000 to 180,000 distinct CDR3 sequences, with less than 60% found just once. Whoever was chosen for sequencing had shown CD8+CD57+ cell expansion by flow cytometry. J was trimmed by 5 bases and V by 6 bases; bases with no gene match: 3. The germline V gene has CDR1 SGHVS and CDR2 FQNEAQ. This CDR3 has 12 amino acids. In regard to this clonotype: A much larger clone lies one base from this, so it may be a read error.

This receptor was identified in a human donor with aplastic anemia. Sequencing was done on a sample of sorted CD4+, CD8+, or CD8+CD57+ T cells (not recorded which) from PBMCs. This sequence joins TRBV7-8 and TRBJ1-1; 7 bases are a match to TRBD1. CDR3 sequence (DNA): TGTGCCAGCAGACCACAGGGGACTGAAGCTTTCTTT. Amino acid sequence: CASRPQGTEAFF. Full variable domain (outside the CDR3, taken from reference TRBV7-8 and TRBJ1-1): GAGVSQSPRYKVAKRGQDVALRCDPISGHVSLFWYQQALGQGPEFLTYFQNEAQLDKSGLPSDRFFAERPEGSVSTLKIQRTQQEDSAVYLCASRPQGTEAFFGQGTRLTVV.